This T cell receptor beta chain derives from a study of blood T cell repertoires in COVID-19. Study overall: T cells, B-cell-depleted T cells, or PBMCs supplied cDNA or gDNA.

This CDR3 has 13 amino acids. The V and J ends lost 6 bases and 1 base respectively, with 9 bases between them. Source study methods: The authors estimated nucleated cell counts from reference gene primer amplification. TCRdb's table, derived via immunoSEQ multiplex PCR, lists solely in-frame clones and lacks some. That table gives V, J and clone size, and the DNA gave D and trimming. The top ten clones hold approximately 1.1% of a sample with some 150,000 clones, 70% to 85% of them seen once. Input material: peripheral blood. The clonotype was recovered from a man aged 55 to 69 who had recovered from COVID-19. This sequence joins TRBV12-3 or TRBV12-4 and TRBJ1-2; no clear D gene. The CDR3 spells CASRAGNNYGYTF. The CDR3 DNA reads TGTGCCAGCAGGGCAGGAAATAACTATGGCTACACCTTC.